This TCR beta chain was recovered during a study of cytomegalovirus exposure and HLA in healthy donors. Background on the study: Earlier sequencing of about 200 million T cells yielded 95 million to 120 million unique TCR beta sequences. Study-wide results and caveats: Across all donors, roughly uniform sequencing depth was an assumption of the presence/absence analyses. The authors enumerated around 150 TCR beta chains as linked to cytomegalovirus.

Germline V gene sequence: CDR1 SSHAT, CDR2 FNYEAQ (reference sequence). This CDR3 is 15 amino acids long. About this clone itself: What it binds is unknown. The junction does not match germline at one end; this may be a read error.

The primer mix had 60 Vbeta and 13 Jbeta primers. Clones were sequenced by immunoSEQ multiplex PCR, and TCRdb holds only the in-frame ones, with some missing. The sample comprises about 180,000 clones, 84% of which are singletons, and roughly 1.2% rests with the top ten. The sample taken for sequencing was PBMCs. This TCR derives from a girl under 10 years old in good health and CMV-seropositive. The chain links TRBV7-7 to TRBJ1-4, with D unresolved. The CDR3 loop reads CASSRFRLPNLQTDF. The CDR3 DNA is TGTGCCAGCAGCCGATTCAGACTCCCCAACTTGCAAACTGATTTT.